These T cell receptor beta chains were read from a single sample in a study of Ad26.COV2.S vaccination and SARS-CoV-2 variants. Here immunoSEQ multiplex PCR was the method, and the copy in TCRdb shows in-frame clones only, minus some. The top ten hold roughly 2% of the sample, which has about 320,000 clones, 70% to 90% seen once. The sample in question was peripheral blood, obtained in a trial of Ad26.COV2.S vaccine versus placebo. The receptors were sampled from a person between 18 and 59 years old who received the Ad26.COV2.S COVID-19 vaccine or a placebo. Both conserved end residues are part of each CDR3. Fields, in order: V gene, clone size, D gene, J gene, CDR3 DNA, CDR3 protein. A D gene is named only where the DNA matches it firmly. Size is omitted from some rows. Given values are once, few, many or a class for expanded clones.

TRBV6-5	.	.	TRBJ2-7	TGTGCCAGCAGACGGGAGTACGAGCAGTACTTC	CASRREYEQYF
TRBV28	.	TRBD1	TRBJ1-1	TGTGCCAGCAGTCTCGGGACAGGGGGCCGACAAGCTTTCTTT	CASSLGTGGRQAFF
TRBV29-1	.	.	TRBJ1-1	TGCAGCGTTTCAGGCTTTCTCGGGAACACTGAAGCTTTCTTT	CSVSGFLGNTEAFF
TRBV10-3	.	.	TRBJ1-1	TGTGCCATCAGGAGACAGGTAAACACTGAAGCTTTCTTT	CAIRRQVNTEAFF
TRBV5-4	.	.	TRBJ1-2	TGTGCCAGCAGCGCCGACAGTAACTATGGCTACACCTTC	CASSADSNYGYTF
TRBV19	.	TRBD2	TRBJ2-5	TGTGCCAGTAGTATAGTTAGGACTAGCGGGGGGGAAGAGACCCAGTACTTC	CASSIVRTSGGEETQYF
TRBV15	.	.	TRBJ1-2	TGTGCCACCAGCAGAGATCTGGCGGGGGCGGGTTCGGGTGGCTACACCTTC	CATSRDLAGAGSGGYTF
TRBV4-2	.	TRBD1	TRBJ1-2	TGTGCCAGCAGCCTAGGGTTGACAGGGAACTATGGCTACACCTTC	CASSLGLTGNYGYTF
TRBV7-3	.	.	TRBJ1-1	TGTGCCAGCAGCTATTGGCTGAACACTGAAGCTTTCTTT	CASSYWLNTEAFF
TRBV6-1	many	.	TRBJ2-7	TGTGCCAGCAGTGAAGTATGGTGGGGAGAGCAGTACTTC	CASSEVWWGEQYF
TRBV7-9	.	.	TRBJ1-6	TGTGCCAGCAGCTCGGACGGGATAGGTTCACCCCTCCACTTT	CASSSDGIGSPLHF
TRBV18	.	.	TRBJ2-7	TGTGCCAGCTCACGAATTGGGGCAGGTTCTGTCGCCTACGAGCAGTACTTC	CASSRIGAGSVAYEQYF
TRBV5-3	.	.	TRBJ2-7	TGTGCCAGAAGCTTGGTGAGCTACGAGCAGTACTTC	CARSLVSYEQYF
TRBV7-3	.	TRBD2	TRBJ2-7	TGTGCCAGCAGCCTAGGACTAGGCGAGCAGTACTTC	CASSLGLGEQYF
TRBV9	.	.	TRBJ2-5	TGTGCCAGCAGCAGACGGGAGTACCAAGAGACCCAGTACTTC	CASSRREYQETQYF
TRBV29-1	.	.	TRBJ2-5	TGCAGCGTTGTTAGGGCGCGAGGGAATGGGGCCCAGTACTTC	CSVVRARGNGAQYF
TRBV4-2	once	.	TRBJ2-2	TGTGCCAGCAGCCAAGATGAGCTCACCGGGGCCGGGGAGCTGTTTTTT	CASSQDELTGAGELFF
TRBV5-1	.	TRBD1	TRBJ1-3	TGCGCCAGCAGCTTGCCCTCCGGGACAGGGGACGGAAACACCATATATTTT	CASSLPSGTGDGNTIYF
TRBV11-2	.	TRBD1	TRBJ2-7	TGTGCCAGCAGCTCGTCCGGGACAGGGGGTGACGAGCAGTACTTC	CASSSSGTGGDEQYF
TRBV7-6	.	.	TRBJ2-7	TGTGCCAGCAGCGAGGGAGGCGAGCAGTACTTC	CASSEGGEQYF
TRBV5-6	.	.	TRBJ2-2	TGTGCCAGCAGCTTGCCCGCGGGGACCGGGGAGCTGTTTTTT	CASSLPAGTGELFF
TRBV6-5	.	.	TRBJ2-3	TGTGCCAGCAGTTACTCCGGCAGCCGCACAGATACGCAGTATTTT	CASSYSGSRTDTQYF
TRBV10-3	.	.	TRBJ1-2	TGTGCCATCAGTGAGGGCTCTGGGAGTGGGAACTATGGCTACACCTTC	CAISEGSGSGNYGYTF
TRBV30	.	TRBD1	TRBJ2-7	TGTGCCTGGAGTATAGGACAGGGAGTCAACGAGCAGTACTTC	CAWSIGQGVNEQYF
TRBV27	.	.	TRBJ2-2	TGTGCCAGCAGTTTAAGGACACCGCCCGGAGGCACCGGGGAGCTGTTTTTT	CASSLRTPPGGTGELFF
TRBV15	.	.	TRBJ2-5	TGTGCCACCAGCAGAGCGGGGCAAGAGACCCAGTACTTC	CATSRAGQETQYF
TRBV29-1	.	TRBD1	TRBJ2-2	TGCAGCGTCCACTCGGACAGGGACACCGGGGAGCTGTTTTTT	CSVHSDRDTGELFF
TRBV11-3	once	TRBD1	TRBJ2-1	TGTGCCAGCAGCATCGGGACAGGTTTTGAGGGCAATGAGCAGTTCTTC	CASSIGTGFEGNEQFF
TRBV5-1	.	TRBD1	TRBJ2-7	TGCGCCAGCAGCTACAATACAGGGGGTGTGAGCGAGCAGTACTTC	CASSYNTGGVSEQYF
TRBV20-1	.	TRBD2	TRBJ2-1	TGCAGTGCTAGTTCGTTGCGGGGGAGCTCCTACAATGAGCAGTTCTTC	CSASSLRGSSYNEQFF
TRBV6-5	few	TRBD2	TRBJ2-7	TGTGCCAGCAGAATGGGACTAGCGGGGCCGTACGAGCAGTACTTC	CASRMGLAGPYEQYF
TRBV5-1	.	.	TRBJ1-1	TGCGCCAGCAGCTTGAGTTGGGGGTTGGACACTGAAGCTTTCTTT	CASSLSWGLDTEAFF
TRBV28	.	.	TRBJ2-1	TGTGCCAGCAGCCGTTGGGATGGGGCGGGAAATGAGCAGTTCTTC	CASSRWDGAGNEQFF
TRBV27	.	.	TRBJ2-7	TGTGCCAGCAGTCCTCCGTCACTACGGGGCGAGCAGTACTTC	CASSPPSLRGEQYF
TRBV27	.	.	TRBJ1-1	TGTGCCAGCAGTTTTGATGCCAGGTGGGACACTGAAGCTTTCTTT	CASSFDARWDTEAFF
TRBV5-1	.	.	TRBJ2-5	TGCGCCAGCAGCTCCCAAGCAGGGTACCAAGAGACCCAGTACTTC	CASSSQAGYQETQYF
TRBV12-5	.	.	TRBJ2-2	TGTGCTAGTGGTTGGGAGGTCTCCGGGGACACCGGGGAGCTGTTTTTT	CASGWEVSGDTGELFF
TRBV5-6	once	.	TRBJ1-2	TGTGCCAGCAGACGGACCGAGGTGGCCTATGGCTACACCTTC	CASRRTEVAYGYTF
TRBV18	.	.	TRBJ2-3	TGTGCCAGCCGAAGGGAGGGGGCCTCAGATACGCAGTATTTT	CASRREGASDTQYF
TRBV2	.	TRBD1	TRBJ1-2	TGTGCCAGCAGGGTAACCGGGACAGGGCATTATGGCTACACCTTC	CASRVTGTGHYGYTF
TRBV6-5	few	.	TRBJ1-2	TGTGCCAGCAGCGCACCCTCCTATGGCTACACCTTC	CASSAPSYGYTF
TRBV6-6	.	TRBD2	TRBJ2-5	TGTGCCAGCAGTCCCCGGACTAGCGGGGGGGTTCAAGAGACCCAGTACTTC	CASSPRTSGGVQETQYF
TRBV28	.	TRBD1	TRBJ1-2	TGTGCCAGCAGACTCAACCCGGGACAGAACTATGGCTACACCTTC	CASRLNPGQNYGYTF
TRBV9	once	TRBD1	TRBJ1-4	TGTGCCAGCAGCGCCGGAGGGGGCGCGGGTTGGGCTAATGAAAAACTGTTTTTT	CASSAGGGAGWANEKLFF
TRBV7-2	.	.	TRBJ2-7	TGTGCCAGCAGCCCTCAGACAGGTTCCTACGAGCAGTACTTC	CASSPQTGSYEQYF
TRBV15	.	TRBD1	TRBJ2-6	TGTGCCACCAGCAGAGGCGGGACAGGAGTCTCTGGGGCCAACGTCCTGACTTTC	CATSRGGTGVSGANVLTF
TRBV7-9	.	.	TRBJ2-1	TGTGCCAGCAGCCCGGACGAAACGGGGGTGCAGTTCTTC	CASSPDETGVQFF
TRBV6-1	.	.	TRBJ1-2	TGTGCCAGCAGTGAAACTACAGCTCAAATGCCCGGAGGCTACACCTTC	CASSETTAQMPGGYTF
TRBV5-1	.	.	TRBJ1-1	TGCGCCAGCAGCTTAGGCCAGGGATCTACTGAAGCTTTCTTT	CASSLGQGSTEAFF